Listed below are T cell receptor beta chains from one sample, sequenced in a study of OX40 agonist ivuxolimab in advanced cancers. Using immunoSEQ multiplex PCR, the repertoire was profiled, and TCRdb retains in-frame clones only, with some absent. The sample has 59,000 or so clones; roughly 80% are singletons. The source was CD4+ or CD8+ T cells sorted from blood, collected in a trial of the OX40 agonist ivuxolimab. The receptor source for this set is an adult with an advanced solid tumor such as melanoma, head and neck, liver or kidney cancer. Each CDR3 is given with its conserved first and last residue. The order of the fields is CDR3 DNA, CDR3 protein, CDR3 length, clone size, D gene, J gene, V gene. D genes are given only for firm matches. Some rows mark clone size as missing; the rest say once, few, many or name a class of expanded clone.

cdr3_nt: TGTGCCAGCAGCCCCGGGCGACAGGGCTTGGGTGAAAAACTGTTTTTT
cdr3_aa: CASSPGRQGLGEKLFF
cdr3_length: 16
clone_size: .
d_call: TRBD1
j_call: TRBJ1-4
v_call: TRBV7-9

cdr3_nt: TGCAGCGTTCTGGCCCAGGACTATGGCTACACCTTC
cdr3_aa: CSVLAQDYGYTF
cdr3_length: 12
clone_size: few
d_call: .
j_call: TRBJ1-2
v_call: TRBV29-1

cdr3_nt: TGTGCCAGCAGCTTGGCCGGGACAGGGGTCTACAATGAGCAGTTCTTC
cdr3_aa: CASSLAGTGVYNEQFF
cdr3_length: 16
clone_size: .
d_call: TRBD1
j_call: TRBJ2-1
v_call: TRBV11-3

cdr3_nt: TGCGCCAGCAGCTTGACGGGAGAGAATTCACCCCTCCACTTT
cdr3_aa: CASSLTGENSPLHF
cdr3_length: 14
clone_size: .
d_call: .
j_call: TRBJ1-6
v_call: TRBV5-1

cdr3_nt: TGTGCCAGCAGCAAACAGGGTGACACTGAAGCTTTCTTT
cdr3_aa: CASSKQGDTEAFF
cdr3_length: 13
clone_size: few
d_call: .
j_call: TRBJ1-1
v_call: TRBV9

cdr3_nt: TGCGCCAGCAGCTTCCCCCGTGAGGGGGTAAACTATGGCTACACCTTC
cdr3_aa: CASSFPREGVNYGYTF
cdr3_length: 16
clone_size: .
d_call: .
j_call: TRBJ1-2
v_call: TRBV5-1

cdr3_nt: TGTGCCAGCAACTTCCTCGGGGACGGCGAGCAGTTCTTC
cdr3_aa: CASNFLGDGEQFF
cdr3_length: 13
clone_size: .
d_call: .
j_call: TRBJ2-1
v_call: TRBV2

cdr3_nt: TGCGCCAGCAGTTCACGGACAGCGATAACCGGGGAGCTGTTTTTT
cdr3_aa: CASSSRTAITGELFF
cdr3_length: 15
clone_size: .
d_call: .
j_call: TRBJ2-2
v_call: TRBV10-1

cdr3_nt: TGCGCCAGCAGCCCCACGGCGCAAAACACCGGGGAGCTGTTTTTT
cdr3_aa: CASSPTAQNTGELFF
cdr3_length: 15
clone_size: .
d_call: .
j_call: TRBJ2-2
v_call: TRBV5-1

cdr3_nt: TGTGCCAGCAGTTACTCGACCGCACAGACGCAGTACTTC
cdr3_aa: CASSYSTAQTQYF
cdr3_length: 13
clone_size: .
d_call: .
j_call: TRBJ2-7
v_call: TRBV6-5

cdr3_nt: TGTGCCAGCAGCGTCGTACAAGAGACCCAGTACTTC
cdr3_aa: CASSVVQETQYF
cdr3_length: 12
clone_size: .
d_call: .
j_call: TRBJ2-5
v_call: TRBV7-3

cdr3_nt: TGTGCCAGCAGCTTATCGGGACAGGCTGGCTATGGCTACACCTTC
cdr3_aa: CASSLSGQAGYGYTF
cdr3_length: 15
clone_size: .
d_call: TRBD1
j_call: TRBJ1-2
v_call: TRBV7-9

cdr3_nt: TGTGCCAGCAGTTGGGGGACAGGGCGCTCTGGAAACACCATATATTTT
cdr3_aa: CASSWGTGRSGNTIYF
cdr3_length: 16
clone_size: .
d_call: TRBD1
j_call: TRBJ1-3
v_call: TRBV6-4

cdr3_nt: TGTGCCAGTAGTCCCGGGACAGGGTCTGGAAACACCATATATTTT
cdr3_aa: CASSPGTGSGNTIYF
cdr3_length: 15
clone_size: .
d_call: TRBD1
j_call: TRBJ1-3
v_call: TRBV19

cdr3_nt: TGTGCCAGCAGACCCGCGGGGGATTTCAATCAGCCCCAGCATTTT
cdr3_aa: CASRPAGDFNQPQHF
cdr3_length: 15
clone_size: .
d_call: .
j_call: TRBJ1-5
v_call: TRBV27

cdr3_nt: TGTGCCAGCAGCAGACAGGGAAGGGGAGCTTTCTTT
cdr3_aa: CASSRQGRGAFF
cdr3_length: 12
clone_size: .
d_call: TRBD1
j_call: TRBJ1-1
v_call: TRBV7-9

cdr3_nt: TGTGCCAGCAGCGCAGGGAGTTCTATGACCTACGAGCAGTACTTC
cdr3_aa: CASSAGSSMTYEQYF
cdr3_length: 15
clone_size: .
d_call: .
j_call: TRBJ2-7
v_call: TRBV28

cdr3_nt: TGTGCCAGCAGCTTAGTCCGTGGTTACTCGAACACCGGGGAGCTGTTTTTT
cdr3_aa: CASSLVRGYSNTGELFF
cdr3_length: 17
clone_size: .
d_call: .
j_call: TRBJ2-2
v_call: TRBV7-9

cdr3_nt: TGTGCCAGTAGTATAGGCCCAGGCTGGGACTACGAGCAGTACTTC
cdr3_aa: CASSIGPGWDYEQYF
cdr3_length: 15
clone_size: .
d_call: .
j_call: TRBJ2-7
v_call: TRBV19

cdr3_nt: TGTGCCATCAGTAACACAGGGGTGACTGAAGCTTTCTTT
cdr3_aa: CAISNTGVTEAFF
cdr3_length: 13
clone_size: .
d_call: TRBD1
j_call: TRBJ1-1
v_call: TRBV10-3

cdr3_nt: TGTGCCAGCAGTTTAACTTGGATCCCGGGATGGGGAAACACCATATATTTT
cdr3_aa: CASSLTWIPGWGNTIYF
cdr3_length: 17
clone_size: .
d_call: .
j_call: TRBJ1-3
v_call: TRBV27

cdr3_nt: TGCGCCAGCAGCTTGGAGGCAGCCTCTGATACGCAGTATTTT
cdr3_aa: CASSLEAASDTQYF
cdr3_length: 14
clone_size: .
d_call: .
j_call: TRBJ2-3
v_call: TRBV5-1

cdr3_nt: TGTGCCAGCAGTGCCGGGGGGGCAAACACTGAAGCTTTCTTT
cdr3_aa: CASSAGGANTEAFF
cdr3_length: 14
clone_size: few
d_call: .
j_call: TRBJ1-1
v_call: TRBV6-1

cdr3_nt: TGTGCCAGCAGGTTGGGGATAATCTCTGGAAACACCATATATTTT
cdr3_aa: CASRLGIISGNTIYF
cdr3_length: 15
clone_size: once
d_call: .
j_call: TRBJ1-3
v_call: TRBV5-8

cdr3_nt: TGTGCCTGGAGCCCAACGGGGTCACCCCTCCACTTT
cdr3_aa: CAWSPTGSPLHF
cdr3_length: 12
clone_size: .
d_call: .
j_call: TRBJ1-6
v_call: TRBV30

cdr3_nt: TGTGCCAGCAGCTTAGTAGGAGGGAATGGCTACACCTTC
cdr3_aa: CASSLVGGNGYTF
cdr3_length: 13
clone_size: .
d_call: .
j_call: TRBJ1-2
v_call: TRBV7-2

cdr3_nt: TGCGCCAGCAGCGGGCAGGGACCTTCCTATGGCTACACCTTC
cdr3_aa: CASSGQGPSYGYTF
cdr3_length: 14
clone_size: .
d_call: .
j_call: TRBJ1-2
v_call: TRBV4-3

cdr3_nt: TGTGCCAGCAGCTTACGACGACTAGCGGGTGGGAGGGGGGATACGCAGTATTTT
cdr3_aa: CASSLRRLAGGRGDTQYF
cdr3_length: 18
clone_size: .
d_call: TRBD2
j_call: TRBJ2-3
v_call: TRBV7-8

cdr3_nt: TGTGCCAGCAGCTTAAGGTCGGGACCGGGGGAGACCCAGTACTTC
cdr3_aa: CASSLRSGPGETQYF
cdr3_length: 15
clone_size: few
d_call: .
j_call: TRBJ2-5
v_call: TRBV7-3

cdr3_nt: TGTGCCAGCAGTTCTCCCTTTGGCGGGACCACGAACTACAATGAGCAGTTCTTC
cdr3_aa: CASSSPFGGTTNYNEQFF
cdr3_length: 18
clone_size: once
d_call: .
j_call: TRBJ2-1
v_call: TRBV7-3

cdr3_nt: TGTGCCAGTTCCAAGGGGTCCGATCAGCCCCAGCATTTT
cdr3_aa: CASSKGSDQPQHF
cdr3_length: 13
clone_size: medium-sized
d_call: .
j_call: TRBJ1-5
v_call: TRBV27

cdr3_nt: TGTGCCAGCTCACCAGGACAGGGGAATGAAAAACTGTTTTTT
cdr3_aa: CASSPGQGNEKLFF
cdr3_length: 14
clone_size: .
d_call: TRBD1
j_call: TRBJ1-4
v_call: TRBV18

cdr3_nt: TGCGCCAGCAGCTTGAGGAGTACTAATGAAAAACTGTTTTTT
cdr3_aa: CASSLRSTNEKLFF
cdr3_length: 14
clone_size: .
d_call: .
j_call: TRBJ1-4
v_call: TRBV5-1

cdr3_nt: TGTGCCAGCACCATGGTAGCGGGAGTGAACACCGGGGAGCTGTTTTTT
cdr3_aa: CASTMVAGVNTGELFF
cdr3_length: 16
clone_size: few
d_call: TRBD2
j_call: TRBJ2-2
v_call: TRBV27

cdr3_nt: TGTGCCAGCTCACCTAACACAGGGAACATTCAGTACTTC
cdr3_aa: CASSPNTGNIQYF
cdr3_length: 13
clone_size: .
d_call: .
j_call: TRBJ2-4
v_call: TRBV18

cdr3_nt: TGTGCCAGCAGTTTACCACTAGTCCCTTACGAGCAGTACTTC
cdr3_aa: CASSLPLVPYEQYF
cdr3_length: 14
clone_size: .
d_call: .
j_call: TRBJ2-7
v_call: TRBV28

cdr3_nt: TGCGCCAGCAGGCCAACCTCGGTCTTGAACACTGAAGCTTTCTTT
cdr3_aa: CASRPTSVLNTEAFF
cdr3_length: 15
clone_size: .
d_call: .
j_call: TRBJ1-1
v_call: TRBV5-1

cdr3_nt: TGTGCCAGCAGCTCCAGGAAGAGAAATGTTCAAACTAACACCGGGGAGCTGTTTTTT
cdr3_aa: CASSSRKRNVQTNTGELFF
cdr3_length: 19
clone_size: .
d_call: .
j_call: TRBJ2-2
v_call: TRBV11-2

cdr3_nt: TGCGCCAGCAGCTTTACCGGGACTAGCGGTCGTAGACTCACAGATACGCAGTATTTT
cdr3_aa: CASSFTGTSGRRLTDTQYF
cdr3_length: 19
clone_size: .
d_call: TRBD2
j_call: TRBJ2-3
v_call: TRBV5-1

cdr3_nt: TGTGCCAGCAGTGCCGGGCCCGACCTTGAAGCTTTCTTT
cdr3_aa: CASSAGPDLEAFF
cdr3_length: 13
clone_size: .
d_call: .
j_call: TRBJ1-1
v_call: TRBV2

cdr3_nt: TGTGCCAGCAGCTTCAGCGGGAGTCTCGATGAGCAGTTCTTC
cdr3_aa: CASSFSGSLDEQFF
cdr3_length: 14
clone_size: .
d_call: TRBD2
j_call: TRBJ2-1
v_call: TRBV11-2

cdr3_nt: TGTGCCAGCTCACCGAGAACCGGGGAGCTGTTTTTT
cdr3_aa: CASSPRTGELFF
cdr3_length: 12
clone_size: .
d_call: .
j_call: TRBJ2-2
v_call: TRBV18

cdr3_nt: TGCGCCAGCAGCCAGGCAGGGGCCTATGGCTACACCTTC
cdr3_aa: CASSQAGAYGYTF
cdr3_length: 13
clone_size: once
d_call: .
j_call: TRBJ1-2
v_call: TRBV4-1

cdr3_nt: TGTGCCAGCAGCGTGAGCTCCTACGAGCAGTACTTC
cdr3_aa: CASSVSSYEQYF
cdr3_length: 12
clone_size: .
d_call: .
j_call: TRBJ2-7
v_call: TRBV7-9

cdr3_nt: TGTGCCTGGAGTACCGGACAGGGGGCGTTCTACGAGCAGTACTTC
cdr3_aa: CAWSTGQGAFYEQYF
cdr3_length: 15
clone_size: .
d_call: TRBD1
j_call: TRBJ2-7
v_call: TRBV30

cdr3_nt: TGCGCCAGCAGCCAGACAGGGGGGTCCTACGAGCAGTACTTC
cdr3_aa: CASSQTGGSYEQYF
cdr3_length: 14
clone_size: few
d_call: TRBD1
j_call: TRBJ2-7
v_call: TRBV5-1

cdr3_nt: TGTGCCAGCAGCGTGGGACAGGGAGTGAACGAGCAGTACTTC
cdr3_aa: CASSVGQGVNEQYF
cdr3_length: 14
clone_size: .
d_call: TRBD1
j_call: TRBJ2-7
v_call: TRBV5-5

cdr3_nt: TGTGCCTGGGGAGATCTCCAAGAGACCCAGTACTTC
cdr3_aa: CAWGDLQETQYF
cdr3_length: 12
clone_size: .
d_call: .
j_call: TRBJ2-5
v_call: TRBV30

cdr3_nt: TGTGCCTGGAGTCCGGGACTAGCGGGAGCGACCCAGTACTTC
cdr3_aa: CAWSPGLAGATQYF
cdr3_length: 14
clone_size: .
d_call: TRBD2
j_call: TRBJ2-5
v_call: TRBV30

cdr3_nt: TGTGCCAGCAGCCCCGGACCCAATGAGCAGTTCTTC
cdr3_aa: CASSPGPNEQFF
cdr3_length: 12
clone_size: few
d_call: .
j_call: TRBJ2-1
v_call: TRBV28

cdr3_nt: TGTGCCAGCAGTGAAAATTACAATGAGCAGTTCTTC
cdr3_aa: CASSENYNEQFF
cdr3_length: 12
clone_size: .
d_call: .
j_call: TRBJ2-1
v_call: TRBV27

cdr3_nt: TGTGCCAGCAGCCCACAGGGGAACTACGAGCAGTACTTC
cdr3_aa: CASSPQGNYEQYF
cdr3_length: 13
clone_size: .
d_call: TRBD1
j_call: TRBJ2-7
v_call: TRBV7-9

cdr3_nt: TGTGCCAGCAGTTTAGAGGATGAAGCTTTCTTT
cdr3_aa: CASSLEDEAFF
cdr3_length: 11
clone_size: .
d_call: .
j_call: TRBJ1-1
v_call: TRBV28

cdr3_nt: TGTGCCAGCAGCGTAGAAGATAGGAGGCTCACGGGAAACACCATATATTTT
cdr3_aa: CASSVEDRRLTGNTIYF
cdr3_length: 17
clone_size: .
d_call: .
j_call: TRBJ1-3
v_call: TRBV9

cdr3_nt: TGTGCCAGCAGTACCCACAGTACCCAGCATTTT
cdr3_aa: CASSTHSTQHF
cdr3_length: 11
clone_size: .
d_call: .
j_call: TRBJ1-5
v_call: TRBV2

cdr3_nt: TGTGCCAGCAGCTTGACAGGGTCTGGAAACACCATATATTTT
cdr3_aa: CASSLTGSGNTIYF
cdr3_length: 14
clone_size: .
d_call: TRBD1
j_call: TRBJ1-3
v_call: TRBV7-9

cdr3_nt: TGTGCCAGTGCCTTAAAGGCCTATAATTCACCCCTCCACTTT
cdr3_aa: CASALKAYNSPLHF
cdr3_length: 14
clone_size: .
d_call: .
j_call: TRBJ1-6
v_call: TRBV19

cdr3_nt: TGTGCCAGCAGCTTCAGGGGGCGGGATTCACCCCTCCACTTT
cdr3_aa: CASSFRGRDSPLHF
cdr3_length: 14
clone_size: .
d_call: TRBD1
j_call: TRBJ1-6
v_call: TRBV5-4

cdr3_nt: TGTGCCAGCAGCTTAATACAGGGAGAAGGCTACACCTTC
cdr3_aa: CASSLIQGEGYTF
cdr3_length: 13
clone_size: .
d_call: .
j_call: TRBJ1-2
v_call: TRBV5-6

cdr3_nt: TGTGCCAGCAGATCCGGGACCGGGACAGGATTTGGCTACACCTTC
cdr3_aa: CASRSGTGTGFGYTF
cdr3_length: 15
clone_size: .
d_call: TRBD1
j_call: TRBJ1-2
v_call: TRBV7-4